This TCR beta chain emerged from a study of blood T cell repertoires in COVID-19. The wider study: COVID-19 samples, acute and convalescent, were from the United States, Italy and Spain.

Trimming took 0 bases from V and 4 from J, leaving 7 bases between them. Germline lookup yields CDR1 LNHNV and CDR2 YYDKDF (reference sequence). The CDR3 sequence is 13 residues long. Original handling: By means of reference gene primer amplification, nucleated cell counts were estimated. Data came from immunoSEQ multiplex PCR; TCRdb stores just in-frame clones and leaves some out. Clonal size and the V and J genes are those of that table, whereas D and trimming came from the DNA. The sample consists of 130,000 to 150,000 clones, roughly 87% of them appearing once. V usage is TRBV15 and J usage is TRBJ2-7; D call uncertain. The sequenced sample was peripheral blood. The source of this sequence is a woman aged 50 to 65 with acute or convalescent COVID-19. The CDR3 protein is CATSRDEAYEQYF. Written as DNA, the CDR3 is TGTGCCACCAGCAGAGATGAGGCATACGAGCAGTACTTC.